This TCR beta chain stems from a study of blood T cell repertoires in COVID-19. Study summary: Some COVID-19 samples were acute and others convalescent; all came from the United States, Italy and Spain. T cells, B-cell-depleted T cells, or PBMCs supplied cDNA or gDNA.

Under the authors' procedure: Reference gene primers were amplified, and this amplification served to estimate nucleated cell counts. TCRdb keeps only in-frame clones here, not all; method: immunoSEQ multiplex PCR. The V and J calls and clone size were taken over from that table, and D and trimming were inferred from the DNA. The top ten hold around 4.4% of the sample, which has about 98,000 clones, roughly four fifths seen once. This receptor was obtained from a man aged 60-69 years with acute or convalescent COVID-19. Source material: peripheral blood.

The CDR3 here is CAWSPRGNQPQHF. For the CDR3, the DNA is TGTGCCTGGAGTCCCAGGGGAAATCAGCCCCAGCATTTT. This chain joins TRBV30 and TRBJ1-5; D is perhaps TRBD1 (6 bases). The germline V and J ends were trimmed by 2 bases and 4 bases, with 9 bases remaining between them. The CDR3 consists of 13 residues. Germline CDR1 GTSNPN, CDR2 SVGIG (reference sequence).